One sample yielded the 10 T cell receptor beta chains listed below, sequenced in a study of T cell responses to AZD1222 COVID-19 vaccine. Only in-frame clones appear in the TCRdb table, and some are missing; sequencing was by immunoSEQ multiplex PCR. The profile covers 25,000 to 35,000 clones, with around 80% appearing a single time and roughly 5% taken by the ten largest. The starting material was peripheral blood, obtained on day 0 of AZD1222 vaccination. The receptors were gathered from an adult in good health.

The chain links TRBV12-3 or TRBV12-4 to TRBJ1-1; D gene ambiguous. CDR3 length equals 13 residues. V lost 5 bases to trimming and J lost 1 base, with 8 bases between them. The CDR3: CASSAYTNTEAFF. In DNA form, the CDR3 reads TGTGCCAGCAGTGCCTACACGAACACTGAAGCTTTCTTT.

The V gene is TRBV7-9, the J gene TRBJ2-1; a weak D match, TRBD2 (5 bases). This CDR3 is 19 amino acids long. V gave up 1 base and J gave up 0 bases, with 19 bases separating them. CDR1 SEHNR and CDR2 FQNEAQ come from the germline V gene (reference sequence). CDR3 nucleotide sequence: TGTGCCAGCAGCTTAGGTGTAGTAGCGAACCATCTCTCCTACAATGAGCAGTTCTTC. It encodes CASSLGVVANHLSYNEQFF.

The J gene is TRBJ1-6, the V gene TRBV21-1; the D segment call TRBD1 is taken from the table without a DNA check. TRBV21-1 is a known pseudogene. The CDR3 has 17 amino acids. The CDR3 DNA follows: TGTGCCAGCGTAGACAGGGTAATCAGCTCCTATAATTCACCCCTCCACTTT. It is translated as CASVDRVISSYNSPLHF.

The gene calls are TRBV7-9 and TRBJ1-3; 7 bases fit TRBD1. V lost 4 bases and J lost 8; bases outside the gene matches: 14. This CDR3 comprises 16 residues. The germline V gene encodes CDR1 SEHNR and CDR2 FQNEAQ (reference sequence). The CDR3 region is CASSYSGTAKGDTIYF. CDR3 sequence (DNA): TGTGCCAGCAGCTACTCCGGGACAGCAAAGGGAGACACCATATATTTT.

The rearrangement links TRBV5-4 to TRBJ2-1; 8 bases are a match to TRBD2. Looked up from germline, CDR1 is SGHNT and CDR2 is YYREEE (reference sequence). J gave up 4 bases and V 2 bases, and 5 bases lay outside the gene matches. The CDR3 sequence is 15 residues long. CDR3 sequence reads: CASSFSAGDYNEQFF. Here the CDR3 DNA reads TGTGCCAGCAGCTTCTCAGCGGGGGATTACAATGAGCAGTTCTTC.

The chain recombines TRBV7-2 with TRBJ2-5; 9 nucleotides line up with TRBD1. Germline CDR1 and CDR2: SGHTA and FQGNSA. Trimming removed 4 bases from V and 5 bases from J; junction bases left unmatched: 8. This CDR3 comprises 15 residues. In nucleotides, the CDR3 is TGTGCCAGCAGCTGGGGACAGGGTCGGAAGGAGACCCAGTACTTC. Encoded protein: CASSWGQGRKETQYF.

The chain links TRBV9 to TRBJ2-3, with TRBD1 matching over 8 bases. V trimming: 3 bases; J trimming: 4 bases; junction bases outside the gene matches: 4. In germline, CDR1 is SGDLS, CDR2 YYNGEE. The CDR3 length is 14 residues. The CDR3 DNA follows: TGTGCCAGCAGCGATCGACAGGGGCCAGATACGCAGTATTTT. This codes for CASSDRQGPDTQYF.

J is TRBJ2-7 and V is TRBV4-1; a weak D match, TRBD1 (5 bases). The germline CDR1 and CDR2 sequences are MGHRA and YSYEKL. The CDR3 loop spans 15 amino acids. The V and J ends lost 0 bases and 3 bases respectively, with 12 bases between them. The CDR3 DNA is TGCGCCAGCAGCCAAGACTTACAGGCAATCTACGAGCAGTACTTC. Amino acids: CASSQDLQAIYEQYF.

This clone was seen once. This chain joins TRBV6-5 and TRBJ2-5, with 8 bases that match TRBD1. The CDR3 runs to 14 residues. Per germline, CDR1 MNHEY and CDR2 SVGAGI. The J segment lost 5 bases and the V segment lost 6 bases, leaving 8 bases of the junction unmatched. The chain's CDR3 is CASRNQGAAETQYF. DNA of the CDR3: TGTGCCAGCAGAAATCAGGGGGCGGCGGAGACCCAGTACTTC.

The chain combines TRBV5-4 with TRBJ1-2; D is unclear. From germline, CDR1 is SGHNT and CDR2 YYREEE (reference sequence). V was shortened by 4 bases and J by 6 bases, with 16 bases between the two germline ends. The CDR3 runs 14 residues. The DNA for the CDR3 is TGTGCCAGCAGCAACGCAAGTTGGAGGGATGGCTACACCTTC. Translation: CASSNASWRDGYTF.